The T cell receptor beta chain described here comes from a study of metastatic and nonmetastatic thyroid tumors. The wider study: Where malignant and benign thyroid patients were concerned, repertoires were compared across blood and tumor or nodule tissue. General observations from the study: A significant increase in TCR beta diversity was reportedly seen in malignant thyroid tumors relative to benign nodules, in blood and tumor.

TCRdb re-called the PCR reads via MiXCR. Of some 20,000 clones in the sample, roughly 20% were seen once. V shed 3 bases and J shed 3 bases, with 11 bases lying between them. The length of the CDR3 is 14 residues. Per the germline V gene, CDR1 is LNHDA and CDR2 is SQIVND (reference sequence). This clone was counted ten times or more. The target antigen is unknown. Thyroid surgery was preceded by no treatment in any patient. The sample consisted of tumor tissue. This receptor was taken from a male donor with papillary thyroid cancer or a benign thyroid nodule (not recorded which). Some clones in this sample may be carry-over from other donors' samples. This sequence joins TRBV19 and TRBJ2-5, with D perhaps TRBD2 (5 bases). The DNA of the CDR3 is TGTGCCAGTAGTATGGAGGTAGCCGAAGAGACCCAGTACTTC. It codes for CASSMEVAEETQYF.